This TCR beta chain was recovered during a study of T cells after yellow fever vaccination. Study observations and caveats: Almost every vaccine-responding clonotype was undetectable in sorted memory subsets on day 0. FACS-sorted repertoires might harbor abundant contaminating clonotypes from the bulk population. Clonotypes appearing in both CD4 and CD8 compartments existed, and their share was small. Once the booster was given, most primary-vaccination clones reappeared, at approximately 97% for CD4 and around 90% for CD8.

In TCRdb, the 5' RACE reads were re-called with MiXCR into one record per CDR3 protein. The sample records over 35,000 distinct CDR3 sequences, 5% to 8% being singletons. There are a few counts of this clonotype. The source of this sequence is a man aged 30 to 39 who received the YFV17D yellow fever vaccine. Here the sequenced sample was PBMCs, either bulk or a sorted T-cell subset (CD4+, CD8+, memory, or dextramer-sorted; not recorded which), taken 45 days after the yellow fever booster vaccination.

The CDR3 nucleotides read TGTGCCAGCAGGCACCTAAGCGGGCCTTTACAAGAGACCCAGTACTTC. Its protein is CASRHLSGPLQETQYF. The chain has TRBV6-5 and TRBJ2-5; TRBD2 might be the D (6 bases). The CDR3 runs to 16 residues. Deletions cut 6 bases from V and 2 bases from J, with 19 bases between. Germline CDR1 and CDR2: MNHEY and SVGAGI.